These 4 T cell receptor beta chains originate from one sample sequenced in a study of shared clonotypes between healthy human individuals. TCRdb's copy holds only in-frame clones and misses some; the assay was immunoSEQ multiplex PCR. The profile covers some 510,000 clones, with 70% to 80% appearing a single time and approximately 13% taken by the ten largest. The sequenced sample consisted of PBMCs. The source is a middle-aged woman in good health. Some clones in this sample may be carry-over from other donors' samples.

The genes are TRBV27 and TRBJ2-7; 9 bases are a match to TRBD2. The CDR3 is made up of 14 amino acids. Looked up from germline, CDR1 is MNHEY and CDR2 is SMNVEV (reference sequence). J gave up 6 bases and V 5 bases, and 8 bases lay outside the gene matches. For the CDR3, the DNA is TGTGCCAGCAGTCCGTTAGGGACTAGCAGCGAGCAGTACTTC. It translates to CASSPLGTSSEQYF.

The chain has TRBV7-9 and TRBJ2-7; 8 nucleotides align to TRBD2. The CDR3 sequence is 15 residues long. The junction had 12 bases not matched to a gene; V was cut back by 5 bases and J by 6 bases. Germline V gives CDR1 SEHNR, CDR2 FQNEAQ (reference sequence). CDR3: CASSPRTGGGPEQYF. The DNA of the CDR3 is TGTGCCAGCAGCCCTCGTACCGGGGGGGGGCCCGAGCAGTACTTC.

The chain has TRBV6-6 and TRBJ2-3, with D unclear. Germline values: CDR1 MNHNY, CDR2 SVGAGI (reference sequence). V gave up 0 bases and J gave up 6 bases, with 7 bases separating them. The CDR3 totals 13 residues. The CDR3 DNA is TGTGCCAGCAGTTACTCGGTCGAGGATACGCAGTATTTT. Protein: CASSYSVEDTQYF.

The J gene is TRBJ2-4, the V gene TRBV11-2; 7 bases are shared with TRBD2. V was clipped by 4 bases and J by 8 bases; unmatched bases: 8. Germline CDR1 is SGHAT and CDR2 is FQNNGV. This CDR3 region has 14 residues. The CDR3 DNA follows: TGTGCCAGCAGCTACTCGGGGGGTCGGGACATTCAGTACTTC. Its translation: CASSYSGGRDIQYF.